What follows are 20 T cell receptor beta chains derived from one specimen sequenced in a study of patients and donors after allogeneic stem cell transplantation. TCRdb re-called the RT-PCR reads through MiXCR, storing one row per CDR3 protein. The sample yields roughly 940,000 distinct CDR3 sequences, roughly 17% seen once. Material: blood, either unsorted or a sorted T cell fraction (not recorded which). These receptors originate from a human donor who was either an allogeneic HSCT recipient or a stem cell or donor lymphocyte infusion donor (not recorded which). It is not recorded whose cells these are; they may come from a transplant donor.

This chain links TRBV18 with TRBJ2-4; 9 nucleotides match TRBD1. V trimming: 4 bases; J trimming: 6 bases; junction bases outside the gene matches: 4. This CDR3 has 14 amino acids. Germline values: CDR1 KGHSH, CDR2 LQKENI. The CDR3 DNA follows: TGTGCCAGCTCACAACCGGGACAGGGAAACATTCAGTACTTC. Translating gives CASSQPGQGNIQYF.

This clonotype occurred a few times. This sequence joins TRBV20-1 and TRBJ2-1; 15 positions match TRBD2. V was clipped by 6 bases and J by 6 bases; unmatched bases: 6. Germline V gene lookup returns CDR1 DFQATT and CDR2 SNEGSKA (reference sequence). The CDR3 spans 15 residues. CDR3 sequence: CSARGTSGRPNEQFF. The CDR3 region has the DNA TGCAGTGCCCGCGGGACTAGCGGGAGGCCCAATGAGCAGTTCTTC.

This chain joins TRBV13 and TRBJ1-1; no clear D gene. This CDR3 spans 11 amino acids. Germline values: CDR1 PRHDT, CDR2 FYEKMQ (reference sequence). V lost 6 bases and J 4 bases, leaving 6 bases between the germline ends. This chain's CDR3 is CASRVGTEAFF. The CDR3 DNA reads TGTGCCAGCAGAGTGGGCACTGAAGCTTTCTTT.

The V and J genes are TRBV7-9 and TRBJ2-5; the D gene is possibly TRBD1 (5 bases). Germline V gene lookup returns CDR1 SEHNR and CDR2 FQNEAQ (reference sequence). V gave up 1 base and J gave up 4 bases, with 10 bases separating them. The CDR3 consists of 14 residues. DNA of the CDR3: TGTGCCAGCAGCTTAGACGCAGGGCGAGAGACCCAGTACTTC. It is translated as CASSLDAGRETQYF.

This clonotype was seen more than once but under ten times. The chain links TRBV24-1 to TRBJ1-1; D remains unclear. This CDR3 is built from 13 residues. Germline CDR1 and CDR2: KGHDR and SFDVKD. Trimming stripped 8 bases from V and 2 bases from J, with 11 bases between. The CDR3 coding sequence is TGTGCCACCAACGAGACACTTAACACTGAAGCTTTCTTT. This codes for CATNETLNTEAFF.

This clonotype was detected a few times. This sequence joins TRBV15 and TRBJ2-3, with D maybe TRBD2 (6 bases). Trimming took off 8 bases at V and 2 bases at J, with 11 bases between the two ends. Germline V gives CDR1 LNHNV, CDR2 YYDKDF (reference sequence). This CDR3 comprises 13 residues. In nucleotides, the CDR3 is TGTGCCACCCGGGCGGGGATCACAGATACGCAGTATTTT. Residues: CATRAGITDTQYF.

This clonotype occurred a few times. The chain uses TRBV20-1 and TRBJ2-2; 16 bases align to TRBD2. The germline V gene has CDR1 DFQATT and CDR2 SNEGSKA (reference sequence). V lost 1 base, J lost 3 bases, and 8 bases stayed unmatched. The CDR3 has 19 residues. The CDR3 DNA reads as TGCAGTGCTAGAGTGCCGGGACTAGCGGGGGGGCCGTACACCGGGGAGCTGTTTTTT. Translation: CSARVPGLAGGPYTGELFF.

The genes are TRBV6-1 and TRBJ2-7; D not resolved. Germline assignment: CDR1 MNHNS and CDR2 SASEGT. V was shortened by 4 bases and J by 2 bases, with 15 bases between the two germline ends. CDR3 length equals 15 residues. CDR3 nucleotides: TGTGCCAGCAGTGGGTTATCGATCGGACCCTACGAGCAGTACTTC. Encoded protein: CASSGLSIGPYEQYF.

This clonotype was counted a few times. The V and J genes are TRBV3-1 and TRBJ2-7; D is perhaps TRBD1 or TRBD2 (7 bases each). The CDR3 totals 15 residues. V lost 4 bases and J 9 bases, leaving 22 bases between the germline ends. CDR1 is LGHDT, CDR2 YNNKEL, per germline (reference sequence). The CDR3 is CASSPDGRGGQGQYF. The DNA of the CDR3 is TGTGCCAGCAGCCCCGATGGCAGGGGGGGCCAAGGGCAGTACTTC.

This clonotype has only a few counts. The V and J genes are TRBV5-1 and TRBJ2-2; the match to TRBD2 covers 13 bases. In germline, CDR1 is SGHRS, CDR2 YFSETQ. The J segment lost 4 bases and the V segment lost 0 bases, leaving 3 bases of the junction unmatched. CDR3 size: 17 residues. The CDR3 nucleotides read TGCGCCAGCAGCTTGGGACTAGCGGGAGGTGGCACCGGGGAGCTGTTTTTT. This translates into CASSLGLAGGGTGELFF.

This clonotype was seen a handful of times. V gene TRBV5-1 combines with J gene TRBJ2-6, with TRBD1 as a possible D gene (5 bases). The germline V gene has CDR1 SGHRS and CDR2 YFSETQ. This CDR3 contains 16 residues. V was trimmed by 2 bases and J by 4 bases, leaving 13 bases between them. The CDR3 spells CASSFAGKVGANVLTF. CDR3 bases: TGCGCCAGCAGCTTTGCAGGGAAGGTCGGGGCCAACGTCCTGACTTTC.

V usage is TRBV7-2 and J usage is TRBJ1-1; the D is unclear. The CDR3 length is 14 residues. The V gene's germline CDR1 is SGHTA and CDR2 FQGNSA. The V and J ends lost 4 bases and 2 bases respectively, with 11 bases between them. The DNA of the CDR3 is TGTGCCAGCAGCTGGGGTGGGAGAAACACTGAAGCTTTCTTT. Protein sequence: CASSWGGRNTEAFF.

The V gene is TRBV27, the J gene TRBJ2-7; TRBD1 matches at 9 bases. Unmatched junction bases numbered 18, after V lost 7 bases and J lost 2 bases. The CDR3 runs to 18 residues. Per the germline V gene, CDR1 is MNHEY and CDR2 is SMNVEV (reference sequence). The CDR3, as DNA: TGTGCCAGCATCCATACACAGGGGGCTTTCCCCCGGACCTACGAGCAGTACTTC. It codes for CASIHTQGAFPRTYEQYF.

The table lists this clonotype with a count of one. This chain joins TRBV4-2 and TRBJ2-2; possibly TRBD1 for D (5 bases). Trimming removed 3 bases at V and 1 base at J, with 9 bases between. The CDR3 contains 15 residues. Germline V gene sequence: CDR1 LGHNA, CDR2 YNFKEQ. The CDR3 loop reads CASSQKDKNTGELFF. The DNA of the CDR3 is TGTGCCAGCAGCCAGAAGGACAAGAACACCGGGGAGCTGTTTTTT.

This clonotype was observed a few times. The CDR3 DNA follows: TGTGCCAGCAGCGCCCGACTAGCTGGTGAGCAGTTCTTC. Its protein product is CASSARLAGEQFF. This chain links TRBV9 with TRBJ2-1, with 7 nucleotides matching TRBD2. The V segment lost 3 bases and the J segment 9 bases; nucleotides outside the gene matches: 6. CDR3 length: 13 residues. Germline V CDR1 and CDR2: SGDLS, YYNGEE. The whole variable domain, remainder taken from reference TRBV9 and TRBJ2-1, is DSGVTQTPKHLITATGQRVTLRCSPRSGDLSVYWYQQSLDQGLQFLIQYYNGEERAKGNILERFSAQQFPDLHSELNLSSLELGDSALYFCASSARLAGEQFFGPGTRLTVL.

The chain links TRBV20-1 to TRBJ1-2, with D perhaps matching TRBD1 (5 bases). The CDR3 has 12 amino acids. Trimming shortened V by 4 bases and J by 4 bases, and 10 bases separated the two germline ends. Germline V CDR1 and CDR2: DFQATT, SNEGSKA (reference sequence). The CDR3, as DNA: TGCAGTGCTACCTTGGACACCTATGGCTACACCTTC. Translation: CSATLDTYGYTF.

The CDR3 here is CASRRFGQGGVLCYTF. The CDR3 DNA reads TGTGCCAGCAGGAGATTTGGACAGGGTGGGGTTTTGTGCTACACCTTC. V gene TRBV12-3 or TRBV12-4 combines with J gene TRBJ1-2, with 8 nucleotides matching TRBD1. J lost 9 bases, V lost 6 bases, and 18 bases had no gene match. The CDR3 extends over 16 amino acids.

The CDR3 DNA reads as TGCGCCAGCAGCCCAACGCGGGGGGGCGCAGATACGCAGTATTTT. Its translation is CASSPTRGGADTQYF. The chain couples TRBV4-1 to TRBJ2-3; 9 bases line up with TRBD2. In germline, CDR1 is MGHRA, CDR2 YSYEKL. Unmatched junction bases numbered 6, after V lost 4 bases and J lost 4 bases. The CDR3 is made up of 15 amino acids.

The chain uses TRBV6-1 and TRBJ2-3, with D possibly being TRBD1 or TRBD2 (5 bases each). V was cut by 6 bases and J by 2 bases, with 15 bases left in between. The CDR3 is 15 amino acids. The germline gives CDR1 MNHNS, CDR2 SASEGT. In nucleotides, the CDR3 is TGTGCCAGCAGGAGCGACAGTCGGGACACAGATACGCAGTATTTT. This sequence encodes CASRSDSRDTDTQYF.

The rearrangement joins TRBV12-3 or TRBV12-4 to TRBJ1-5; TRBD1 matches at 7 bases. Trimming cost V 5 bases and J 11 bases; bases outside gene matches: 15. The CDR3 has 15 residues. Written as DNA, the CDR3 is TGTGCCAGCAGTCCGTGGGACAGTGGGATGGGGGCCCAGCATTTT. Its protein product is CASSPWDSGMGAQHF.